These T cell receptor beta chains were read from a single sample in a study of blood T cell repertoires in COVID-19. The repertoire was sequenced with immunoSEQ multiplex PCR; TCRdb's copy has only in-frame clones and lacks some. The data hold over 200,000 clones, with 80% to 90% observed a single time. Sequenced material: PBMCs or T cells enriched from blood (not recorded which). These receptors came from a woman younger than 45 who had been exposed to COVID-19. The CDR3 runs from the conserved cysteine through the conserved F or W. The D gene is left open where the match is weak. The size field is filled for only some rows; it gives once, few, many or a size class.

>TRBV5-1|few|TRBJ1-1|NA
CASSSLSTVYTEAFF
TGCGCCAGCAGCTCCCTATCGACAGTGTACACTGAAGCTTTCTTT
>TRBV2|NA|TRBJ1-2|TRBD1
CASSPDRKHYGYTF
TGTGCCAGCAGTCCGGACAGGAAACACTATGGCTACACCTTC
>TRBV2|NA|TRBJ2-7|TRBD2
CASRTSGSLRFLDEQYF
TGTGCCAGCAGAACTAGCGGGAGCCTGCGTTTCCTAGACGAGCAGTACTTC
>TRBV27|NA|TRBJ1-2|NA
CASSLGGNGYTF
TGTGCCAGCAGTTTGGGGGGAAATGGCTACACCTTC
>TRBV27|NA|TRBJ1-2|NA
CASSFLGGGRGNYGYTF
TGTGCCAGCAGTTTCCTCGGGGGGGGGCGGGGAAACTATGGCTACACCTTC
>TRBV3-1/TRBV3-2|NA|TRBJ1-4|TRBD1
CASSPNRDRDEEKLFF
TGTGCCAGCAGCCCGAACCGCGACAGGGACGAGGAAAAACTGTTTTTT
>TRBV19|NA|TRBJ2-1|NA
CASSIGLAPYNEQFF
TGTGCCAGTAGTATCGGCCTAGCGCCCTACAATGAGCAGTTCTTC
>TRBV11-3|NA|TRBJ2-1|TRBD2
CASSLVASGSNNEQFF
TGTGCCAGCAGCTTGGTGGCTAGCGGGAGCAACAATGAGCAGTTCTTC
>TRBV10-2|few|TRBJ2-7|TRBD2
CASSKTSGGNEQYF
TGCGCCAGCAGTAAGACTAGCGGGGGGAACGAGCAGTACTTC
>TRBV9|few|TRBJ2-3|TRBD2
CASSPQLALTDTQYF
TGTGCCAGCAGCCCACAACTAGCGCTCACAGATACGCAGTATTTT
>TRBV29-1|NA|TRBJ1-1|TRBD1
CSVEGGQAMNTEAFF
TGCAGCGTTGAAGGTGGACAGGCGATGAACACTGAAGCTTTCTTT
>TRBV7-9|NA|TRBJ2-7|TRBD2
CASVSSGTSYEQYF
TGTGCCAGCGTGTCTAGCGGGACCTCCTACGAGCAGTACTTC
>TRBV2|NA|TRBJ1-1|NA
CASRVTANTEAFF
TGTGCCAGCAGGGTGACAGCGAACACTGAAGCTTTCTTT
>TRBV5-1|NA|TRBJ2-1|NA
CASRGPVAGYNEQFF
TGCGCCAGCAGAGGACCGGTTGCGGGGTACAATGAGCAGTTCTTC
>TRBV2|NA|TRBJ2-5|NA
CASSSGQETQYF
TGTGCCAGCAGTAGCGGCCAAGAGACCCAGTACTTC
>TRBV10-1|NA|TRBJ2-2|NA
CASSEDSYHTGELFF
TGCGCCAGCAGTGAGGACAGCTATCACACCGGGGAGCTGTTTTTT
>TRBV7-2|NA|TRBJ2-2|TRBD2
CASSLGLAGTTGELFF
TGTGCCAGCAGCTTGGGACTAGCGGGGACCACCGGGGAGCTGTTTTTT
>TRBV6-4|NA|TRBJ2-1|TRBD2
CASSDWGTSGRPNEQFF
TGTGCCAGCAGTGACTGGGGGACTAGCGGGAGGCCCAATGAGCAGTTCTTC
>TRBV28|NA|TRBJ2-7|NA
CASRQMASYEQYF
TGTGCCAGTAGACAAATGGCGTCCTACGAGCAGTACTTC
>TRBV10-3|NA|TRBJ2-3|TRBD2
CAISVAGENTQYF
TGTGCCATCAGTGTAGCGGGAGAAAATACGCAGTATTTT
>TRBV11-2|NA|TRBJ1-6|NA
CASSLEAGVPSPLHF
TGTGCCAGCAGCTTAGAAGCAGGGGTACCCTCACCCCTCCACTTT
>TRBV10-3|NA|TRBJ1-2|NA
CAISESILVTEMFENYGYTF
TGTGCCATCAGTGAGTCTATTCTGGTGACAGAAATGTTTGAAAACTATGGCTACACCTTC
>TRBV4-1|NA|TRBJ2-3|NA
CASSQEWQGGTDTQYF
TGCGCCAGCAGCCAAGAGTGGCAGGGCGGCACAGATACGCAGTATTTT
>TRBV27|NA|TRBJ2-5|NA
CASSSLPRDNVQETQYF
TGTGCCAGCAGTTCCCTACCTCGGGACAACGTCCAAGAGACCCAGTACTTC
>TRBV2|NA|TRBJ1-5|NA
CASSATTSGVQPQHF
TGTGCCAGCAGCGCCACTACCAGCGGAGTTCAGCCCCAGCATTTT
>TRBV5-3|NA|TRBJ1-2|TRBD1
CARSLQGDYGYTF
TGTGCCAGAAGCCTACAGGGGGACTATGGCTACACCTTC
>TRBV19|NA|TRBJ2-1|TRBD2
CASTSHGLAGAGSYNEQFF
TGTGCCAGTACCTCTCACGGACTAGCGGGAGCAGGATCCTACAATGAGCAGTTCTTC